The 9 T cell receptor beta chains below all came from one sample that was sequenced in a study of cytomegalovirus exposure and HLA in healthy donors. The PCR contained 60 Vbeta and 13 Jbeta primers. Produced via immunoSEQ multiplex PCR; TCRdb's table is partial and in-frame only. Seen in this sample are about 31,000 clones; the ten most common clones hold about 5%. Sequenced: PBMCs. These receptors were taken from a female donor in good health and CMV-seronegative.

CDR3 residues: CASGDSGDVTDTQYF. In DNA, the CDR3 is TGTGCTAGTGGGGATAGCGGGGATGTCACAGATACGCAGTATTTT. The V and J genes are TRBV12-5 and TRBJ2-3, with TRBD2 matching over 8 bases. The CDR3 runs 15 residues. Germline V gene data show CDR1 as LGHNT and CDR2 as FRNRAP. V gave up 6 bases and J gave up 2 bases; unmatched junction bases: 7.

The gene calls are TRBV18 and TRBJ1-5; 9 nucleotides agree with TRBD1. V was clipped by 5 bases and J by 6 bases; unmatched bases: 8. Germline CDR1 and CDR2: KGHSH and LQKENI. The CDR3 contains 15 residues. The CDR3 DNA is TGTGCCAGCTCAGCCGGACAGGGGTCTGGTCAGCCCCAGCATTTT. Translation: CASSAGQGSGQPQHF.

J is TRBJ2-7 and V is TRBV18; possibly TRBD1 for D (5 bases). The CDR3 is made up of 15 amino acids. Germline assignment: CDR1 KGHSH and CDR2 LQKENI. With 0 bases removed from V and 1 base from J, the gap between germline ends came to 10 bases. CDR3 sequence: CASSPPQGSSYEQYF. In nucleotides, the CDR3 is TGTGCCAGCTCACCACCTCAGGGTAGTTCCTACGAGCAGTACTTC. The full variable domain, in which reference TRBV18 and TRBJ2-7 provide the parts outside the CDR3, is NAGVMQNPRHLVRRRGQEARLRCSPMKGHSHVYWYRQLPEEGLKFMVYLQKENIIDESGMPKERFSAEFPKEGPSILRIQQVVRGDSAAYFCASSPPQGSSYEQYFGPGTRLTVT.

The chain employs TRBV2 and TRBJ1-6; 8 bases fit TRBD1. The V segment lost 2 bases and the J segment 9 bases; nucleotides outside the gene matches: 6. The CDR3 runs to 15 residues. Germline lookup yields CDR1 SNHLY and CDR2 FYNNEI. CDR3 sequence (DNA): TGTGCCAGCAGTGAATCCCAGGGGGCTCTTTCACCCCTCCACTTT. As protein: CASSESQGALSPLHF.

V is TRBV7-9 and J is TRBJ2-2; no clear D. The CDR3 consists of 14 residues. CDR1 is SEHNR, CDR2 FQNEAQ, per germline (reference sequence). Trimming removed 2 bases from V and 7 bases from J, with 11 bases in between. The CDR3 here is CASSLKIGGGELFF. Here the CDR3 DNA reads TGTGCCAGCAGCTTAAAGATCGGTGGCGGGGAGCTGTTTTTT.

The gene calls are TRBV5-4 and TRBJ2-7; maybe TRBD1 (6 bases). Germline V gives CDR1 SGHNT, CDR2 YYREEE (reference sequence). The CDR3 is 16 amino acids. The V and J ends lost 1 base and 0 bases respectively, with 14 bases between them. The CDR3 coding sequence is TGTGCCAGCAGCTTGCGTGGGGGCTCGAGCTCCTACGAGCAGTACTTC. It yields the protein CASSLRGGSSSYEQYF.

In the case of this clone: Different DNA sequences within this sample yield the same CDR3. This chain connects TRBV6-5 to TRBJ2-1, with TRBD2 matching 8 bases. The V gene end was trimmed by 3 bases and the J gene end by 4 bases; junction bases not matched to a gene: 5. The V gene's germline CDR1 is MNHEY and CDR2 SVGAGI. This CDR3 is built from 15 residues. In nucleotides, the CDR3 is TGTGCCAGCAGTTATGAACGGGGGGGGTACAATGAGCAGTTCTTC. Translated, it gives CASSYERGGYNEQFF.

The chain recombines TRBV2 with TRBJ1-6, with a weak D call TRBD1 (6 bases). V dropped 0 bases and J dropped 0 bases, with 15 bases sitting between them. The germline V gene has CDR1 SNHLY and CDR2 FYNNEI. The CDR3 is 19 amino acids. CDR3 region: CASSEALLTGSSYNSPLHF. In DNA, the CDR3 is TGTGCCAGCAGTGAAGCGCTCCTCACAGGGAGCTCCTATAATTCACCCCTCCACTTT. Combining the CDR3 with reference TRBV2 and TRBJ1-6 gives the whole variable domain EPEVTQTPSHQVTQMGQEVILRCVPISNHLYFYWYRQILGQKVEFLVSFYNNEISEKSEIFDDQFSVERPDGSNFTLKIRSTKLEDSAMYFCASSEALLTGSSYNSPLHFGNGTRLTVT.

The gene calls are TRBV2 and TRBJ2-5, with D perhaps TRBD2 (8 bases). This CDR3 is 16 amino acids long. Trimming took 6 bases from V and 2 from J, leaving 19 bases between them. The germline CDR1 and CDR2 sequences are SNHLY and FYNNEI. CDR3 residues: CASRARGAGGQETQYF. The CDR3 region has the DNA TGTGCCAGCAGAGCCAGGGGGGCGGGGGGTCAAGAGACCCAGTACTTC.